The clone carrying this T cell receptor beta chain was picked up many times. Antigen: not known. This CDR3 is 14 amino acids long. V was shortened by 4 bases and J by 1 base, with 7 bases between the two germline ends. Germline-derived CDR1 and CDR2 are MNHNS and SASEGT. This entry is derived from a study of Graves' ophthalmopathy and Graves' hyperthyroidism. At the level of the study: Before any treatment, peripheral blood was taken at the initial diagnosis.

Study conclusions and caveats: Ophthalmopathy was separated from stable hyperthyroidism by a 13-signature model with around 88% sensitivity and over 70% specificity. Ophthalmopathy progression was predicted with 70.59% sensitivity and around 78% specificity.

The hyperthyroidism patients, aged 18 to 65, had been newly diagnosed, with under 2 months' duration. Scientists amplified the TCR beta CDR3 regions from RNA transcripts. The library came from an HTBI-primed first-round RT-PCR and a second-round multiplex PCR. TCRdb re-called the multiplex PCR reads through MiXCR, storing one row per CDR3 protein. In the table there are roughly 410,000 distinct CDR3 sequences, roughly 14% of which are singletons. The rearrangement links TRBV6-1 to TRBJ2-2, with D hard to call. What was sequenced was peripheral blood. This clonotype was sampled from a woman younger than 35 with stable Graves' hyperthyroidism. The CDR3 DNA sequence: TGTGCCAGCAGTGGCCGACTGAACACCGGGGAGCTGTTTTTT. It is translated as CASSGRLNTGELFF.